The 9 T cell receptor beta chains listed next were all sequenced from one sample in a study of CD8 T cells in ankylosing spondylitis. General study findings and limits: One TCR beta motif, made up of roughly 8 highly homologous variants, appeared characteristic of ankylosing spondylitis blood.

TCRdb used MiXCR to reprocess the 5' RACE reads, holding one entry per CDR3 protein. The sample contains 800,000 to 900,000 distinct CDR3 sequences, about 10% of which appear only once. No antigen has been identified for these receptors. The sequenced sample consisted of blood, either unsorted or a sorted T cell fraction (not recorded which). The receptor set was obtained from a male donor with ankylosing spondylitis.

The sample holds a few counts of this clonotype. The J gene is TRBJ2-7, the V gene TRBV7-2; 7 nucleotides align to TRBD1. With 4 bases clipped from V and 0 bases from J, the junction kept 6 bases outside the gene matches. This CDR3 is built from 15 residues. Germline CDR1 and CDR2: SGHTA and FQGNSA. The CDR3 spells CASSSQGHVSYEQYF. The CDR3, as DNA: TGTGCCAGCAGCTCACAGGGGCACGTCTCCTACGAGCAGTACTTC.

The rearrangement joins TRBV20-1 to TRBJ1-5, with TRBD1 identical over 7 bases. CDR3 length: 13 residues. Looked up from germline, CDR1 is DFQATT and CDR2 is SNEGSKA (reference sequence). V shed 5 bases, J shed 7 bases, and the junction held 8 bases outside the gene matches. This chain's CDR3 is CSASFSQGQPQHF. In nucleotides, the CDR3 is TGCAGTGCTTCGTTCTCACAGGGGCAGCCCCAGCATTTT.

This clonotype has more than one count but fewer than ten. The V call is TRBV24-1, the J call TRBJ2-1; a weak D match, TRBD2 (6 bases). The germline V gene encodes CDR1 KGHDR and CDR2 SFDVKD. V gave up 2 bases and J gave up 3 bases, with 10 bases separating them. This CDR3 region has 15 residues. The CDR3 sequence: CATSDSRGNYNEQFF. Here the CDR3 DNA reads TGTGCCACCAGTGATTCTCGCGGGAACTACAATGAGCAGTTCTTC.

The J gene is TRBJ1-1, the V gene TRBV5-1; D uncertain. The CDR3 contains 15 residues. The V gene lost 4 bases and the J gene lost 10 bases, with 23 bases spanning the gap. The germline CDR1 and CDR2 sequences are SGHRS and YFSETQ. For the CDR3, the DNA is TGCGCCAGCAGCCCCACCCGCGTTCTGGGGAAGGTAGCTTTCTTT. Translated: CASSPTRVLGKVAFF.

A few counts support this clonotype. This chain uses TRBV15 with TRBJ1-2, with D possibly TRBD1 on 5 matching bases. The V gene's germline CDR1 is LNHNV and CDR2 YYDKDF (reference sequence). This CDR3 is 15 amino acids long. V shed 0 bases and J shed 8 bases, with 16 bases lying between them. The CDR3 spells CATSRDVGRVGGYTF. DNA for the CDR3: TGTGCCACCAGCAGAGATGTAGGCAGGGTAGGAGGCTACACCTTC.

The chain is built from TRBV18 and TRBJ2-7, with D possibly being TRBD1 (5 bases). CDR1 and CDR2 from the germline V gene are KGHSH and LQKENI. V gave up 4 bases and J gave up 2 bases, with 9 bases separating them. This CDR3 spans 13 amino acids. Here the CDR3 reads CASSHRSTYEQYF. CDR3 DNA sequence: TGTGCCAGCTCACACAGGAGCACCTACGAGCAGTACTTC.

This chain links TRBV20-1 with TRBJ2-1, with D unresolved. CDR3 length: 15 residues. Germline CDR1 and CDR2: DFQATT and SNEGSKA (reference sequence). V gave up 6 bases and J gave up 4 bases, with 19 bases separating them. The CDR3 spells CSAHAGQAIYNEQFF. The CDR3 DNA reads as TGCAGTGCCCACGCTGGGCAGGCGATTTACAATGAGCAGTTCTTC.

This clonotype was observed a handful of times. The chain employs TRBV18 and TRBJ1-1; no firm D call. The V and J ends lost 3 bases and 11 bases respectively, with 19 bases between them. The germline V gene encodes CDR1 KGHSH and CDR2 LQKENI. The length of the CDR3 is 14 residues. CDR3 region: CASSPSDPSFIAFF. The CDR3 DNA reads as TGTGCCAGCTCACCCTCGGACCCCTCATTCATCGCTTTCTTT.

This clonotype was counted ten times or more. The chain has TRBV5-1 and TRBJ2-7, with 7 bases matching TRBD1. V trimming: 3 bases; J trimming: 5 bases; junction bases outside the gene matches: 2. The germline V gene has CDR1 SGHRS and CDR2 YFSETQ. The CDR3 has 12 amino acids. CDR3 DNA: TGCGCCAGCAGCTCCCAGGGGGACGAGCAGTACTTC. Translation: CASSSQGDEQYF.